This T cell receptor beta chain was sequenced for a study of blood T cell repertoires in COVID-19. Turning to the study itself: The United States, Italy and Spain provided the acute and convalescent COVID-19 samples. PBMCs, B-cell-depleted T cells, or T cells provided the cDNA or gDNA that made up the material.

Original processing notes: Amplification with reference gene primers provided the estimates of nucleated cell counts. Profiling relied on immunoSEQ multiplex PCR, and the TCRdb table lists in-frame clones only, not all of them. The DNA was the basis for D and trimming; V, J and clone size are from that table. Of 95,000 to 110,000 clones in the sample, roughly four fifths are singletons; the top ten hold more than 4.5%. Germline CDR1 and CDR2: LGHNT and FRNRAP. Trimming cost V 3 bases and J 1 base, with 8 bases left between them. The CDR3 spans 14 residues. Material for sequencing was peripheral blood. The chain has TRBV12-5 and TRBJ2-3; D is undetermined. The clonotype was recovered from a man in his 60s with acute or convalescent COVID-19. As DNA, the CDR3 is TGTGCTAGTGGTTTAGCCCAAGGCACAGATACGCAGTATTTT. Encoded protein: CASGLAQGTDTQYF. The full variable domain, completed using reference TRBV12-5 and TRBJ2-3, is DARVTQTPRHKVTEMGQEVTMRCQPILGHNTVFWYRQTMMQGLELLAYFRNRAPLDDSGMPKDRFSAEMPDATLATLKIQPSEPRDSAVYFCASGLAQGTDTQYFGPGTRLTVL.